This T cell receptor beta chain appears in the sequencing data of a study of PD-1 blockade in classical Hodgkin lymphoma. Findings and limits, study-wide: By C4D1 there was a significant rise in CD4+ TCR diversity but not in CD8+ TCR diversity. Newly diagnosed patients were reported to exhibit reduced baseline TCR diversity relative to healthy donors. The baseline diversity of complete responders showed similarity to that of newly diagnosed patients.

Sequencing used immunoSEQ multiplex PCR; TCRdb keeps in-frame clones, though not all of them. The table shows about 90,000 clones, with about nine tenths occurring only once. For this clone: Antigen specificity is unknown.

The time point denotes: cycle 4 day 1 (C4D1), after more than five weeks of nivolumab. Every single patient, without exception, relapsed after autologous stem cell transplantation, and brentuximab vedotin exposure varied. The junction had 13 bases not matched to a gene; V was cut back by 5 bases and J by 7 bases. CDR3 length equals 15 residues. Germline V gene data show CDR1 as SEHNR and CDR2 as FQNEAQ (reference sequence). The sequencing used peripheral blood mononuclear cells (PBMCs), collected before the fourth cycle of nivolumab. This chain uses TRBV7-9 with TRBJ2-7, with 8 bases lining up with TRBD2. The origin of this receptor is a human donor with classical Hodgkin lymphoma. As DNA, the CDR3 is TGTGCCAGCAGCCCCACCGGGGGGGGGCGGAGGGAGCAGTACTTC. Residues: CASSPTGGGRREQYF. Full variable domain (remainder filled in from reference TRBV7-9 and TRBJ2-7): DTGVSQNPRHKITKRGQNVTFRCDPISEHNRLYWYRQTLGQGPEFLTYFQNEAQLEKSRLLSDRFSAERPKGSFSTLEIQRTEQGDSAMYLCASSPTGGGRREQYFGPGTRLTVT.